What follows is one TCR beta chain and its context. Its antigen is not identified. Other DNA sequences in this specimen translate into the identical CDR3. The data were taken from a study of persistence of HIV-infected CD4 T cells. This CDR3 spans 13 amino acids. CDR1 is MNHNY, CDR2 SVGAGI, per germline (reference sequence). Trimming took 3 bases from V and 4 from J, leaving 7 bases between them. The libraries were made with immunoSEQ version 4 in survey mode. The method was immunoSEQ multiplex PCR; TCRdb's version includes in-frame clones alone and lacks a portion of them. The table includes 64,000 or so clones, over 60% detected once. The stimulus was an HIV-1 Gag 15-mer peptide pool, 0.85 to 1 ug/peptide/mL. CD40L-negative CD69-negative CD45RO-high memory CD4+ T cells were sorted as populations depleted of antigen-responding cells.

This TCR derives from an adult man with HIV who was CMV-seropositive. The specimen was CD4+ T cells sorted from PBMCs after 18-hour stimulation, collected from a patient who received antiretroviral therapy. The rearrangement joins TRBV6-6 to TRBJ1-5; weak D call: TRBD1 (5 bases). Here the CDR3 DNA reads TGTGCCAGCAGTTATGGGGGGAATCAGCCCCAGCATTTT. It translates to CASSYGGNQPQHF.